This entry lists 8 T cell receptor beta chains sequenced from one sample in a study of blood T cell repertoires in COVID-19. Assay used: immunoSEQ multiplex PCR; TCRdb lists only in-frame clones, some missing. The top ten clones hold under 5% of a sample with roughly 330,000 clones, approximately 90% of them seen once. The sequencing input was peripheral blood. These receptors came from a woman aged 50 to 60 with active or convalescent COVID-19.

The V call is TRBV9, the J call TRBJ1-2; possibly TRBD1 for D (6 bases). CDR3 size: 14 residues. Germline V gives CDR1 SGDLS, CDR2 YYNGEE. Trimming cost V 0 bases and J 8 bases, with 14 bases left between them. The CDR3 sequence is CASSVGAGVEGYTF. Written as DNA, the CDR3 is TGTGCCAGCAGCGTAGGGGCAGGGGTTGAGGGCTACACCTTC.

DNA for the CDR3: TGTGCCACCTTGACAGGGGCTGCTGAAGCTTTCTTT. Amino acid sequence: CATLTGAAEAFF. This chain connects TRBV10-3 to TRBJ1-1; the match to TRBD1 covers 8 bases. CDR3 length equals 12 residues. J was trimmed by 6 bases and V by 10 bases; bases with no gene match: 7. Germline CDR1 reads ENHRY; CDR2 reads SYGVKD.

This chain joins TRBV5-6 and TRBJ2-7, with D maybe TRBD2 (5 bases). Trimming left V 0 bases short and J 3 bases short, with 7 bases between. This CDR3 has 13 amino acids. CDR1 and CDR2 from the germline V gene are SGHDT and YYEEEE. Written as DNA, the CDR3 is TGTGCCAGCAGCTTGGGGAGGTTCTACGAGCAGTACTTC. This sequence encodes CASSLGRFYEQYF.

This clone was counted a single time. The chain joins TRBV15 to TRBJ1-4, with 9 bases aligning to TRBD1. Trimming cost V 5 bases and J 8 bases; bases outside gene matches: 6. Looked up from germline, CDR1 is LNHNV and CDR2 is YYDKDF (reference sequence). The CDR3 spans 14 residues. The CDR3 sequence: CATSRTGDGEKLFF. CDR3 DNA sequence: TGTGCCACCAGCCGGACAGGGGACGGGGAAAAACTGTTTTTT.

The rearrangement joins TRBV5-4 to TRBJ2-7, with D possibly being TRBD2 (5 bases). This CDR3 has 15 amino acids. V lost 4 bases and J lost 1, with 15 bases in between. Germline CDR1 and CDR2: SGHNT and YYREEE (reference sequence). The CDR3 nucleotides read TGTGCCAGCAGCCCCCCCGGACTCCCTTCCTACGAGCAGTACTTC. Translated: CASSPPGLPSYEQYF.

This chain joins TRBV7-9 and TRBJ1-6, with D possibly matching TRBD1 (5 bases). Trimming pared 6 bases from V and 8 bases from J, leaving 17 bases between. Germline V gene lookup returns CDR1 SEHNR and CDR2 FQNEAQ (reference sequence). CDR3 length equals 15 residues. The CDR3 protein is CASRRDARGDSPLHF. Written as DNA, the CDR3 is TGTGCCAGCAGAAGGGACGCTCGGGGGGATTCACCCCTCCACTTT.

The chain has TRBV27 and TRBJ2-1; 11 bases align to TRBD1. CDR1 is MNHEY, CDR2 SMNVEV, per germline (reference sequence). V dropped 5 bases and J dropped 8; count of bases not matched to a gene: 8. The CDR3 is 15 residues long. The CDR3 spells CASSIGQGAVDEQFF. The CDR3 DNA reads as TGTGCCAGCAGTATCGGACAGGGGGCGGTCGATGAGCAGTTCTTC.

V gene TRBV3-1 (or the pseudogene TRBV3-2) combines with J gene TRBJ1-3; D may be TRBD1 (5 bases). Germline lookup yields CDR1 LGHDT and CDR2 YNNKEL (reference sequence). The CDR3 spans 15 residues. V lost 0 bases, J lost 2 bases, and 8 bases lay in between. CDR3 protein: CASSQEGRAGNTIYF. In DNA, the CDR3 is TGTGCCAGCAGCCAAGAAGGCAGGGCTGGAAACACCATATATTTT.